Shown below are 22 T cell receptor beta chains from a single sample sequenced in a study of cytomegalovirus exposure and HLA in healthy donors. PCR employed 60 Vbeta and 13 Jbeta primers. Method: immunoSEQ multiplex PCR; TCRdb's copy keeps in-frame clones and lacks some. The profile shows around 200,000 clones, 70% to 85% of them singletons. Source material: PBMCs. The receptor source for this set is a woman between 40 and 55 years old in good health and CMV-seronegative.

J is TRBJ1-6 and V is TRBV30; a weak D match, TRBD1 (6 bases). Germline CDR1 reads GTSNPN; CDR2 reads SVGIG (reference sequence). The CDR3 has 16 amino acids. V lost 5 bases to trimming and J lost 10 bases, with 24 bases between them. In DNA form, the CDR3 reads TGTGCCTGGGGCGAAACGGGACACGGGTTGTTGTCACCCCTCCACTTT. This translates into CAWGETGHGLLSPLHF.

V gene TRBV11-3 combines with J gene TRBJ1-1; 7 bases fit TRBD1. CDR1 SGHNT and CDR2 YENEEA come from the germline V gene. CDR3 length: 14 residues. The junction had 4 bases not matched to a gene; V was cut back by 3 bases and J by 3 bases. This CDR3 reads CASSLTGSDTEAFF. CDR3 in DNA: TGTGCCAGCAGCTTGACAGGGTCGGACACTGAAGCTTTCTTT.

The chain links TRBV19 to TRBJ1-6; possible D gene TRBD1, 5 bases. Germline CDR1 is LNHDA and CDR2 is SQIVND (reference sequence). Trimming removed 8 bases from V and 9 bases from J, with 14 bases in between. This CDR3 comprises 13 residues. The CDR3 region is CASARTFSSPLHF. The CDR3 bases are TGTGCCAGTGCCCGGACATTTAGTTCACCCCTCCACTTT.

This clone occurred a few times. This chain joins TRBV2 and TRBJ2-5, with unresolved D. V was trimmed by 3 bases and J by 4 bases, leaving 15 bases between them. Germline V gene sequence: CDR1 SNHLY, CDR2 FYNNEI. The CDR3 runs 15 residues. The CDR3 region has the DNA TGTGCCAGCAGTGAGGCCCGAAACCCGCCAGAGACCCAGTACTTC. The encoded protein is CASSEARNPPETQYF.

As regards this clone: The same CDR3 is also encoded by other DNA sequences in this sample. The chain employs TRBV28 and TRBJ2-5; D uncertain. Germline V gene lookup returns CDR1 MDHEN and CDR2 SYDVKM. The CDR3 totals 11 residues. Trimming stripped 6 bases from V and 3 bases from J, with 5 bases between. The CDR3 region is CASSLEETQYF. Written as DNA, the CDR3 is TGTGCCAGCAGCCTTGAAGAGACCCAGTACTTC.

This chain joins TRBV14 and TRBJ1-1; tentatively, D is TRBD1 (5 bases). The length of the CDR3 is 16 residues. Looked up from germline, CDR1 is SGHDN and CDR2 is FVKESK. V was pared by 2 bases and J by 0 bases, with 13 bases between. CDR3 protein: CASSQPQGRLNTEAFF. CDR3 in DNA: TGTGCCAGCAGCCAACCCCAGGGTCGGCTGAACACTGAAGCTTTCTTT.

The V gene is TRBV5-6, the J gene TRBJ1-1; no definite D call. In germline, CDR1 is SGHDT, CDR2 YYEEEE. This CDR3 has 12 residues. V lost 0 bases and J 8 bases, leaving 8 bases between the germline ends. The CDR3 sequence: CASSLGGREAFF. CDR3 DNA sequence: TGTGCCAGCAGCTTGGGAGGGAGGGAAGCTTTCTTT.

The V call is TRBV19, the J call TRBJ2-1; TRBD2 might be the D (6 bases). The ends were cut back, 5 bases at V and 6 bases at J, with 17 bases in the middle. From germline, CDR1 is LNHDA and CDR2 SQIVND (reference sequence). The CDR3 has 15 residues. The CDR3 loop is CASSVKVDYGNEQFF. CDR3 nucleotide sequence: TGTGCCAGTAGTGTCAAAGTGGACTACGGCAATGAGCAGTTCTTC.

As concerns this clone: Distinct nucleotide sequences in the sample also encode this CDR3. The chain joins TRBV30 to TRBJ1-2; TRBD1 might be the D (5 bases). The germline V gene has CDR1 GTSNPN and CDR2 SVGIG (reference sequence). The CDR3 covers 16 residues. Between the trimmed V and J ends, which lost 0 bases and 4 bases, there was a span of 18 bases. The CDR3 reads CAWSVRGGPDPYGYTF. In DNA form, the CDR3 reads TGTGCCTGGAGTGTACGGGGGGGTCCTGACCCCTATGGCTACACCTTC.

The J gene is TRBJ2-1, the V gene TRBV20-1; weak D call: TRBD1 (6 bases). Germline CDR1 is DFQATT and CDR2 is SNEGSKA (reference sequence). Trimming shortened V by 0 bases and J by 13 bases, and 10 bases separated the two germline ends. The CDR3 spans 11 residues. CDR3 protein: CSARDGGAQFF. In DNA, the CDR3 is TGCAGTGCTAGAGATGGGGGCGCCCAGTTCTTC.

The CDR3 loop is CASSLSGFSSTDTQYF. Here the CDR3 DNA reads TGTGCCAGCAGCTTAAGCGGGTTTTCTAGCACAGATACGCAGTATTTT. The rearrangement links TRBV7-2 to TRBJ2-3; D may be TRBD2 (6 bases). V was trimmed by 2 bases and J by 0 bases, leaving 12 bases between them. The germline V gene encodes CDR1 SGHTA and CDR2 FQGNSA. The CDR3 loop spans 16 amino acids.

This chain links TRBV30 with TRBJ1-5; D gene ambiguous. CDR1 GTSNPN and CDR2 SVGIG come from the germline V gene (reference sequence). CDR3 length: 13 amino acids. The V gene lost 1 base and the J gene lost 0 bases, with 4 bases spanning the gap. For the CDR3, the DNA is TGTGCCTGGAGTGGCGGTAGCAATCAGCCCCAGCATTTT. It codes for CAWSGGSNQPQHF.

This clone was picked up one time. The chain has TRBV7-2 and TRBJ1-2; possibly TRBD1 for D (6 bases). Looked up from germline, CDR1 is SGHTA and CDR2 is FQGNSA. The CDR3 covers 15 residues. V was cut by 1 base and J by 8 bases, with 17 bases left in between. CDR3 residues: CASSLGAQGAMGYTF. CDR3 DNA: TGTGCCAGCAGCTTAGGGGCACAGGGTGCTATGGGCTACACCTTC.

V is TRBV15 and J is TRBJ2-7; tentatively, D is TRBD1 (6 bases). The germline gives CDR1 LNHNV, CDR2 YYDKDF (reference sequence). The CDR3 runs to 15 residues. Trimming stripped 0 bases from V and 2 bases from J, with 11 bases between. CDR3 amino acids: CATSREGTLAYEQYF. In nucleotides, the CDR3 is TGTGCCACCAGCAGAGAGGGGACATTAGCCTACGAGCAGTACTTC.

This chain uses TRBV6-5 with TRBJ1-1, with D uncertain. The CDR3 is 13 amino acids. CDR1 and CDR2 from the germline V gene are MNHEY and SVGAGI. V was trimmed by 7 bases and J by 0 bases, leaving 9 bases between them. CDR3 sequence: CASTHYMNTEAFF. In DNA, the CDR3 is TGTGCCAGCACCCATTACATGAACACTGAAGCTTTCTTT.

This clone was detected only once. The sample has other DNA sequences that encode this CDR3 too. The gene calls are TRBV23-1 and TRBJ2-1; TRBD2 is a possible D gene (5 bases). TRBV23-1 is treated as an ORF (open reading frame) with a function not yet certain. This CDR3 region has 14 residues. The V gene lost 3 bases and the J gene lost 7 bases, with 13 bases spanning the gap. CDR3 residues: CASSQSDRGNEQFF. In DNA, the CDR3 is TGCGCCAGCAGTCAGTCGGACCGAGGGAATGAGCAGTTCTTC.

The chain has TRBV19 and TRBJ2-6; D perhaps matches TRBD2 (5 bases). This CDR3 has 17 amino acids. Germline values: CDR1 LNHDA, CDR2 SQIVND (reference sequence). V dropped 5 bases and J dropped 0 bases, with 14 bases sitting between them. CDR3 sequence: CASSGGRLNSGANVLTF. In nucleotides, the CDR3 is TGTGCCAGTAGTGGAGGCAGACTAAACTCTGGGGCCAACGTCCTGACTTTC.

The chain employs TRBV20-1 and TRBJ1-2, with unresolved D. The CDR3 extends over 10 amino acids. In germline, CDR1 is DFQATT, CDR2 SNEGSKA (reference sequence). Trimming pared 0 bases from V and 8 bases from J, leaving 4 bases between. CDR3 nucleotide sequence: TGCAGTGCTAGAGAACAGGGCTACACCTTC. Protein: CSAREQGYTF.

The chain carries TRBV4-1 and TRBJ1-4; no firm D call. Germline CDR1 and CDR2: MGHRA and YSYEKL. V lost 0 bases and J lost 4, with 12 bases in between. This CDR3 spans 16 amino acids. In DNA, the CDR3 is TGCGCCAGCAGCCAAGATACGGGATCCGGTAATGAAAAACTGTTTTTT. It is translated as CASSQDTGSGNEKLFF.

This chain links TRBV30 with TRBJ1-1; D ambiguous. Germline V gives CDR1 GTSNPN, CDR2 SVGIG (reference sequence). Trimming shortened V by 2 bases and J by 4 bases, and 5 bases separated the two germline ends. The CDR3 sequence is 11 residues long. This CDR3 is CAWSTGTEAFF. The CDR3 nucleotides read TGTGCCTGGAGTACCGGCACTGAAGCTTTCTTT.

The genes are TRBV5-1 and TRBJ2-2; TRBD1 is a possible D gene (6 bases). Per germline, CDR1 SGHRS and CDR2 YFSETQ. The V gene lost 2 bases and the J gene lost 2 bases, with 10 bases spanning the gap. This CDR3 region has 15 residues. CDR3 residues: CASSFRDTNTGELFF. CDR3 DNA: TGCGCCAGCAGCTTCCGGGACACCAACACCGGGGAGCTGTTTTTT.

The count of this clone is one. The V and J genes are TRBV30 and TRBJ2-7, with 7 bases identical to TRBD1. J gave up 6 bases and V 3 bases, and 2 bases lay outside the gene matches. The length of the CDR3 is 11 residues. Germline-derived CDR1 and CDR2 are GTSNPN and SVGIG (reference sequence). The CDR3 here is CAWRTGSEQYF. The CDR3 DNA follows: TGTGCCTGGAGGACAGGGTCCGAGCAGTACTTC. Using reference TRBV30 and TRBJ2-7 for the parts outside the CDR3, the full variable domain is SQTIHQWPATLVQPVGSPLSLECTVEGTSNPNLYWYRQAAGRGLQLLFYSVGIGQISSEVPQNLSASRPQDRQFILSSKKLLLSDSGFYLCAWRTGSEQYFGPGTRLTVT.